The rows below give T cell receptor beta chains drawn from one sample of a study of T cell responses to AZD1222 COVID-19 vaccine. The repertoire was sequenced with immunoSEQ multiplex PCR; TCRdb's copy has only in-frame clones and lacks some. Of more than 150,000 clones listed, about 87% are singletons. The sequenced sample was peripheral blood, obtained on day 0 of AZD1222 vaccination. These receptors all stem from an adult in good health. The CDR3 runs from the conserved cysteine through the conserved F or W. A D gene is named only where the DNA matches it firmly. Size is stated for part of the rows, as once, few or many counts, or as a class when the clone is expanded.

TRBD2,.,TRBV5-1,16,TRBJ2-3,CASSPGTSGATDTQYF,TGCGCCAGCAGCCCGGGGACTAGCGGGGCTACAGATACGCAGTATTTT
TRBD1,.,TRBV28,16,TRBJ1-3,CASSLAYGTGGNTIYF,TGTGCCAGCAGTTTAGCCTACGGGACAGGTGGAAACACCATATATTTT
.,.,TRBV12-3/TRBV12-4,13,TRBJ1-1,CASRGRTNTEAFF,TGTGCCAGCAGGGGACGGACGAACACTGAAGCTTTCTTT
.,.,TRBV5-1,13,TRBJ2-3,CASTPDITDTQYF,TGCGCCAGCACCCCTGACATCACAGATACGCAGTATTTT
TRBD2,.,TRBV7-9,19,TRBJ2-5,CASSLAKSLAGGLGETQYF,TGTGCCAGCAGCTTAGCGAAGAGCCTGGCGGGGGGCCTCGGAGAGACCCAGTACTTC
TRBD2,once,TRBV7-2,15,TRBJ2-1,CASSLLSSGVNEQFF,TGTGCCAGCAGCTTACTGTCTAGCGGGGTCAATGAGCAGTTCTTC
.,.,TRBV28,13,TRBJ1-2,CASSVGTWDGYTF,TGTGCCAGCAGTGTCGGGACGTGGGATGGCTACACCTTC
.,.,TRBV5-1,16,TRBJ1-3,CASSLQSSTSGNTIYF,TGCGCCAGCAGCTTGCAATCGTCCACCTCTGGAAACACCATATATTTT
TRBD1,.,TRBV5-1,16,TRBJ2-1,CASSGGPGQDYNEQFF,TGCGCCAGCAGCGGGGGACCGGGACAGGACTACAATGAGCAGTTCTTC
.,.,TRBV6-5,13,TRBJ1-5,CASSYRNNQPQHF,TGTGCCAGCAGTTACAGGAACAATCAGCCCCAGCATTTT
.,.,TRBV5-6,14,TRBJ1-2,CASSRRESKYGYTF,TGTGCCAGCAGCCGTCGAGAGTCCAAATATGGCTACACCTTC
TRBD1,.,TRBV24-1,14,TRBJ2-7,CATSDPRTGVEQYF,TGTGCCACCAGTGATCCTCGGACAGGGGTCGAGCAGTACTTC
.,.,TRBV18,13,TRBJ1-4,CASSRGRNEKLFF,TGTGCCAGCTCACGCGGGCGCAATGAAAAACTGTTTTTT
.,.,TRBV28,15,TRBJ2-5,CASGQNGLGRETQYF,TGTGCCAGCGGACAGAACGGACTAGGGAGGGAGACCCAGTACTTC
.,.,TRBV19,16,TRBJ2-3,CASSPRTPSRTDTQYF,TGTGCCAGTAGTCCCCGGACACCGAGTAGGACAGATACGCAGTATTTT
.,.,TRBV7-9,16,TRBJ2-1,CASSLGTGLPGDEQFF,TGTGCCAGCAGCTTAGGGACGGGACTCCCCGGGGATGAGCAGTTCTTC
.,.,TRBV19,15,TRBJ2-2,CASIINGLYTGELFF,TGTGCCAGCATTATAAACGGATTATACACCGGGGAGCTGTTTTTT
TRBD1,.,TRBV28,14,TRBJ1-4,CASSSGQSNEKLFF,TGTGCCAGCAGTTCGGGACAGTCTAATGAAAAACTGTTTTTT
TRBD1,.,TRBV6-5,14,TRBJ1-6,CASSMGQGSSPLHF,TGTGCCAGCAGCATGGGACAGGGCAGCTCACCCCTCCACTTT
TRBD2,.,TRBV27,14,TRBJ2-3,CASTPGTSSDTQYF,TGTGCCAGCACCCCGGGGACTAGCTCAGATACGCAGTATTTT
.,.,TRBV2,17,TRBJ1-4,CASSGMGTLATNEKLFF,TGTGCCAGCAGTGGAATGGGAACACTTGCAACTAATGAAAAACTGTTTTTT
.,.,TRBV7-2,13,TRBJ1-1,CASSLQSLVEAFF,TGTGCCAGCAGCTTACAGAGCCTGGTTGAAGCTTTCTTT
TRBD1,.,TRBV6-5,13,TRBJ2-7,CASLGQGSYEQYF,TGTGCCAGCCTCGGACAGGGGAGCTACGAGCAGTACTTC
TRBD1,.,TRBV11-1,14,TRBJ2-7,CASSFGQGQGEQYF,TGTGCCAGCAGCTTTGGACAGGGTCAGGGCGAGCAGTACTTC
.,.,TRBV2,12,TRBJ1-3,CASSVEGNTIYF,TGTGCCAGCAGTGTAGAGGGAAACACCATATATTTT
.,.,TRBV5-1,13,TRBJ2-2,CASSLDAGRELFF,TGCGCCAGCAGCTTGGACGCGGGGAGGGAGCTGTTTTTT
.,.,TRBV9,13,TRBJ1-4,CASSVAGTEKLFF,TGTGCCAGCAGCGTAGCCGGCACTGAAAAACTGTTTTTT
TRBD1,.,TRBV11-3,17,TRBJ1-2,CASSTSRLAGTAYGYTF,TGTGCCAGCAGCACTTCCAGGCTGGCAGGGACAGCCTATGGCTACACCTTC
.,.,TRBV30,14,TRBJ1-5,CAFSGVRGNQPQHF,TGTGCCTTCTCTGGTGTAAGGGGCAATCAGCCCCAGCATTTT
TRBD2,.,TRBV6-2/TRBV6-3,15,TRBJ2-1,CASSSGTSGYNEQFF,TGTGCCAGCAGTTCCGGGACTAGCGGCTACAATGAGCAGTTCTTC
.,.,TRBV11-2,18,TRBJ1-4,CASSLQRGSIATNEKLFF,TGTGCCAGCAGCCTCCAGCGGGGCAGTATCGCAACTAATGAAAAACTGTTTTTT
.,.,TRBV2,13,TRBJ1-5,CASRRQTNQPQHF,TGTGCCAGCAGGCGACAGACCAATCAGCCCCAGCATTTT
TRBD1,.,TRBV9,16,TRBJ1-6,CASSVGHGTDNSPLHF,TGTGCCAGCAGCGTAGGTCACGGGACAGATAATTCACCCCTCCACTTT
TRBD2,.,TRBV11-2,16,TRBJ2-7,CASSRINTAGAYEQYF,TGTGCCAGCAGCCGAATAAATACAGCGGGGGCCTACGAGCAGTACTTC
.,.,TRBV6-4,15,TRBJ2-1,CASSAGQSSYNEQFF,TGTGCCAGCAGCGCCGGACAGAGCTCCTACAATGAGCAGTTCTTC
.,.,TRBV6-5,13,TRBJ1-4,CASRRTVNEKLFF,TGTGCCAGCAGGAGGACGGTTAATGAAAAACTGTTTTTT
.,.,TRBV18,13,TRBJ1-2,CASSPKEELVNTF,TGTGCCAGCTCACCAAAGGAGGAGTTGGTAAACACCTTC
.,once,TRBV4-1,16,TRBJ2-1,CASSPSPADSYNEQFF,TGCGCCAGCAGTCCGTCCCCGGCGGACTCCTACAATGAGCAGTTCTTC